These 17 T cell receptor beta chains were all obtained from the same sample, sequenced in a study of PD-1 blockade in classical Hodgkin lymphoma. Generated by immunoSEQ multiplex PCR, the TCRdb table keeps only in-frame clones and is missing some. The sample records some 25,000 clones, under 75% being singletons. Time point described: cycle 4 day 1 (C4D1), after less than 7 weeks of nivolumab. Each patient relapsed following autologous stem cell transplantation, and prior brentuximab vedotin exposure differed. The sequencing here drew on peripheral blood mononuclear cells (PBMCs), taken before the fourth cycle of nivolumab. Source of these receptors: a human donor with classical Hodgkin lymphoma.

The DNA for the CDR3 is TGTGCCAGCAGTTCCCTACAGGGTATCAACGAGCAGTACGTC. Amino acid sequence: CASSSLQGINEQYV. The chain employs TRBV27 and TRBJ2-7; possible D gene TRBD1, 6 bases. V was pared by 4 bases and J by 5 bases, with 15 bases between. The germline V gene has CDR1 MNHEY and CDR2 SMNVEV (reference sequence). There are 14 residues in the CDR3.

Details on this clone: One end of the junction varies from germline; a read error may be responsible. CDR3 in DNA: TGCGCCAGCAGCCAAGTCTTGGGAGGGAGAGGCTACACCTTC. It is translated as CASSQVLGGRGYTF. The J gene is TRBJ1-2, the V gene TRBV5-5, with D unclear. This CDR3 has 14 residues. Germline V gene sequence: CDR1 SGHKS, CDR2 YYEKEE (reference sequence). Combining the CDR3 with reference TRBV5-5 and TRBJ1-2 gives the whole variable domain DAGVTQSPTHLIKTRGQQVTLRCSPISGHKSVSWYQQVLGQGPQFIFQYYEKEERGRGNFPDRFSARQFPNYSSELNVNALLLGDSALYLCASSQVLGGRGYTFGSGTRLTVV.

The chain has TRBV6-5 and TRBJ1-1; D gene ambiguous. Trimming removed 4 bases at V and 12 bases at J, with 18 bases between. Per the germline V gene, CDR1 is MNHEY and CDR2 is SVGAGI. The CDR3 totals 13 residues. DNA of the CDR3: TGTGCCAGCAGTTTCGACCGAGCTAGTCACTCTTTCTTT. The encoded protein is CASSFDRASHSFF.

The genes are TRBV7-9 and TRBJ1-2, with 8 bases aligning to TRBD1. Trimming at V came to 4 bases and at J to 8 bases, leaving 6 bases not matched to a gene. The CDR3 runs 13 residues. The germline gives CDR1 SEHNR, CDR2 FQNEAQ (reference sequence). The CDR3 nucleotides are TGTGCCAGCAGCTCTCAGGGGGCAGGAGGCTACACCTTC. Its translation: CASSSQGAGGYTF.

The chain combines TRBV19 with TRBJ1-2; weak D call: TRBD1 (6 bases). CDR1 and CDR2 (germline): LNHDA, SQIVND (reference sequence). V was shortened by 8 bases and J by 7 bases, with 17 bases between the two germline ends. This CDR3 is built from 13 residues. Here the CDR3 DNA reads TGTGCCAGTTACCCGGGGGCAGGGAGTGGCTACACCTTC. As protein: CASYPGAGSGYTF.

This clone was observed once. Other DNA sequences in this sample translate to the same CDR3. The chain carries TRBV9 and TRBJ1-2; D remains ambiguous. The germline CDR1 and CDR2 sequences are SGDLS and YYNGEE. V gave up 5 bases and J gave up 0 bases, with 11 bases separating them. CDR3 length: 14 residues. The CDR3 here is CASSPKGPNYGYTF. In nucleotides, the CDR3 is TGTGCCAGCAGTCCCAAAGGGCCTAACTATGGCTACACCTTC.

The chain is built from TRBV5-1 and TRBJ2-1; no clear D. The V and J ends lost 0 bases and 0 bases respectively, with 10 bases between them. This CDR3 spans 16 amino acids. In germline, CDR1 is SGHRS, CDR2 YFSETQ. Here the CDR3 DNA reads TGCGCCAGCAGCTTGGCCGGTACCAGCTCCTACAATGAGCAGTTCTTC. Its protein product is CASSLAGTSSYNEQFF. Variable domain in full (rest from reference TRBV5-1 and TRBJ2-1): KAGVTQTPRYLIKTRGQQVTLSCSPISGHRSVSWYQQTPGQGLQFLFEYFSETQRNKGNFPGRFSGRQFSNSRSEMNVSTLELGDSALYLCASSLAGTSSYNEQFFGPGTRLTVL.

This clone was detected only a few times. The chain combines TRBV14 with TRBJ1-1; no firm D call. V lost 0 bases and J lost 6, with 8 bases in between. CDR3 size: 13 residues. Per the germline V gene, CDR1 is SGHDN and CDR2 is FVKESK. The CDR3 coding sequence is TGTGCCAGCAGCCAAGATATGGGATCTGAAGCTTTCTTT. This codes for CASSQDMGSEAFF.

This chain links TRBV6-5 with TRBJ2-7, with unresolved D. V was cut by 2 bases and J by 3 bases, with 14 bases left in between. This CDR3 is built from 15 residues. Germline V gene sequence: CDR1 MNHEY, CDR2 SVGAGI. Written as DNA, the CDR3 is TGTGCCAGCAGTTACCCCCTGCTAGGAAGCTACGAGCAGTACGTC. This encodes CASSYPLLGSYEQYV.

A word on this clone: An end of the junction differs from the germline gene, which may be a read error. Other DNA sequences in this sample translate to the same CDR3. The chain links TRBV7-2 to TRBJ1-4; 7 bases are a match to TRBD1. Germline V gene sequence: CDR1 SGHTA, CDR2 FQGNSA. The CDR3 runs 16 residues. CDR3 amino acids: CASSPQGGQSNEKLFF. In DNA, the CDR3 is TGCGCCAGCAGCCCTCAAGGGGGACAGAGTAATGAAAAACTGTTTTTT. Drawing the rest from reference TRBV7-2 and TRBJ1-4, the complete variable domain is GAGVSQSPSNKVTEKGKDVELRCDPISGHTALYWYRQSLGQGLEFLIYFQGNSAPDKSGLPSDRFSAERTGGSVSTLTIQRTQQEDSAVYLCASSPQGGQSNEKLFFGSGTQLSVL.

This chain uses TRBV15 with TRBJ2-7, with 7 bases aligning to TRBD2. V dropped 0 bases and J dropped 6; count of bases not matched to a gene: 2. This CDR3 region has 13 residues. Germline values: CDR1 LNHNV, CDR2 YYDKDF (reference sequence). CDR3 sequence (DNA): TGTGCCACCAGCAGAGACCCGGGGGGCGAGCAGTACTTC. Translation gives CATSRDPGGEQYF. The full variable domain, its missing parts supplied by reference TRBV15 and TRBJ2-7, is DAMVIQNPRYQVTQFGKPVTLSCSQTLNHNVMYWYQQKSSQAPKLLFHYYDKDFNNEADTPDNFQSRRPNTSFCFLDIRSPGLGDTAMYLCATSRDPGGEQYFGPGTRLTVT.

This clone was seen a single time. The DNA of the CDR3 is TGCAGCGTTGCAGTGGCCGTGCCCTACGAGCAGTACTTC. Amino acid sequence: CSVAVAVPYEQYF. This chain connects TRBV29-1 to TRBJ2-7; D gene unclear. The length of the CDR3 is 13 residues. CDR1 and CDR2 from the germline V gene are SQVTM and ANQGSEA. V gave up 4 bases and J gave up 2 bases, with 12 bases separating them.

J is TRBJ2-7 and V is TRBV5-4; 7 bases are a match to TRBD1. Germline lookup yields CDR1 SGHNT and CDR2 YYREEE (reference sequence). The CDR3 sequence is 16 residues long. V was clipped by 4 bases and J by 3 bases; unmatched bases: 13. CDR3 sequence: CASSGWRSQGSYEQYF. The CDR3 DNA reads TGTGCCAGCAGCGGATGGAGGTCACAGGGGAGCTACGAGCAGTACTTC. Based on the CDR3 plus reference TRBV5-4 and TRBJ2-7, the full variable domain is ETGVTQSPTHLIKTRGQQVTLRCSSQSGHNTVSWYQQALGQGPQFIFQYYREEENGRGNFPPRFSGLQFPNYSSELNVNALELDDSALYLCASSGWRSQGSYEQYFGPGTRLTVT.

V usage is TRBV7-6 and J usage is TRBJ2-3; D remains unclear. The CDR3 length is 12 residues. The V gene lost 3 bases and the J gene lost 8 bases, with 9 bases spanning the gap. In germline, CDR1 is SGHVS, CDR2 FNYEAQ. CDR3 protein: CASSFPQSTQYF. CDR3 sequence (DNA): TGTGCCAGCAGCTTCCCCCAGAGTACGCAGTATTTT. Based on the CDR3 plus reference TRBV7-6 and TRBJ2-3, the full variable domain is GAGVSQSPRYKVTKRGQDVALRCDPISGHVSLYWYRQALGQGPEFLTYFNYEAQQDKSGLPNDRFSAERPEGSISTLTIQRTEQRDSAMYRCASSFPQSTQYFGPGTRLTVL.

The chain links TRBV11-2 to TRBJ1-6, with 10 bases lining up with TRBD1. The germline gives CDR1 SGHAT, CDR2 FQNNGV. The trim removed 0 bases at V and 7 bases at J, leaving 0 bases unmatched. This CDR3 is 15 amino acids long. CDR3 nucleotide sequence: TGTGCCAGCAGCTTAGAGGACAGGGGGAATTCACCCCTCCACTTT. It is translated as CASSLEDRGNSPLHF.

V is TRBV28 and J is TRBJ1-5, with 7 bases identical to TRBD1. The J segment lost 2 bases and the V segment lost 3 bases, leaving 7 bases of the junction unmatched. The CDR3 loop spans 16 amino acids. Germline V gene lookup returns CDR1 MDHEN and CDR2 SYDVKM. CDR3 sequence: CASSLGTVAGNQPQHF. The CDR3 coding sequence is TGTGCCAGCAGTTTGGGGACAGTCGCGGGCAATCAGCCCCAGCATTTT. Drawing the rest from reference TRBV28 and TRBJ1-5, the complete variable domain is DVKVTQSSRYLVKRTGEKVFLECVQDMDHENMFWYRQDPGLGLRLIYFSYDVKMKEKGDIPEGYSVSREKKERFSLILESASTNQTSMYLCASSLGTVAGNQPQHFGDGTRLSIL.

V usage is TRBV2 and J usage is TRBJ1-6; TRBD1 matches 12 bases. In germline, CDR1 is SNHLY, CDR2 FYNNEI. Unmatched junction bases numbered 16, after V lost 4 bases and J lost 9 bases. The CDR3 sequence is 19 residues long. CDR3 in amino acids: CASSGGTGGYPRGISPLHF. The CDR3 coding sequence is TGTGCCAGCAGTGGGGGGACAGGGGGCTACCCCCGGGGTATTTCACCCCTCCACTTT.